This T cell receptor beta chain was recovered during a study of blood T cell repertoires in COVID-19. The wider study: COVID-19 samples, acute and convalescent, were from the United States, Italy and Spain.

CDR3 size: 12 residues. Germline-derived CDR1 and CDR2 are SGHTA and FQGNSA. Trimming removed 4 bases from V and 4 bases from J, with 6 bases in between. Generated by immunoSEQ multiplex PCR, the TCRdb table keeps only in-frame clones and is missing some. The repertoire holds some 250,000 clones, with around four fifths as singletons. The clonotype was recovered from a man at least 80 years old with acute or convalescent COVID-19. The chain couples TRBV7-2 to TRBJ2-3; D unresolved. The sample comprised peripheral blood. CDR3 sequence: CASSSFSDTQYF. The CDR3 DNA reads TGTGCCAGCAGCTCGTTCTCAGATACGCAGTATTTT.